This entry describes one T cell receptor beta chain. Its antigen has not been determined. It has no much larger one-base neighbor in the sample; base qualities were not kept. Sequences SGHAT (CDR1) and FQNNGV (CDR2) are obtained from the germline V gene. V is clipped by 0 bases and J by 0 bases, and the sequence between their germline boundaries is 8 bases long. The cysteine opens and the phenylalanine closes a CDR3 of 15 amino acids. Only the CDR3 DNA is retained, 45 bases long and in frame from the first base. The source of the sample is a study of control samples from healthy donors and cancer patients (TCRdb year 2020). The library came from the immunoSEQ multiplex PCR assay. The table comes from immuneACCESS by way of TCRdb, which keeps in-frame sequences with V and J called. Part of the clones is missing from these tables; in studies checked, under half for an unresolved V gene and the rest for unknown reasons. The sample includes tens of thousands of clones, with about 92% observed a single time. Of the sample, about 6% is held by the ten largest clones.

This clonotype was obtained from a man aged 55 to 69 with colorectal cancer. The sequenced sample consisted of PBMCs. Recombination joined TRBV11-2 with TRBJ1-2; the D segment cannot be called with confidence. The CDR3 reads CASSLDAGPNYGYTF. The nucleotide sequence reads as follows: TGTGCCAGCAGCTTAGATGCAGGACCTAACTATGGCTACACCTTC. With the portions outside the CDR3 filled from the reference TRBV11-2 and TRBJ1-2 genes, the complete variable region becomes EAGVAQSPRYKIIEKRQSVAFWCNPISGHATLYWYQQILGQGPKLLIQFQNNGVVDDSQLPKDRFSAERLKGVDSTLKIQPAKLEDSAVYLCASSLDAGPNYGYTFGSGTRLTVV.